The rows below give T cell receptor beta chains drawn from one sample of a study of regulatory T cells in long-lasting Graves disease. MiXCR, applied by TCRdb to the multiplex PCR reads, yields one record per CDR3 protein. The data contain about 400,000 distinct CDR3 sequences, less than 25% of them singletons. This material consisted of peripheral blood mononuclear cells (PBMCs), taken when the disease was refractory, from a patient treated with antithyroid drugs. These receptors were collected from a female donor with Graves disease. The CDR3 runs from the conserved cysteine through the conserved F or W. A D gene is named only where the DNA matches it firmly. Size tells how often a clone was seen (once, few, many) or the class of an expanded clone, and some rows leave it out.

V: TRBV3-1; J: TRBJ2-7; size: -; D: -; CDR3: CASSQANRMYEQYF; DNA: TGTGCCAGCAGCCAAGCTAACAGGATGTACGAGCAGTACTTC
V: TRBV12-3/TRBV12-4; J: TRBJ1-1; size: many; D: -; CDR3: CASSWGGGTEAFF; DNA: TGTGCCAGCAGTTGGGGGGGCGGCACTGAAGCTTTCTTT
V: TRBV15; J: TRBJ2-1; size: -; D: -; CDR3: CATSRENRVQHEQFF; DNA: TGTGCCACCAGCAGAGAGAACAGGGTACAGCATGAGCAGTTCTTC
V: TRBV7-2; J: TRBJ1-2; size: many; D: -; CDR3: CASSLVQSGGYGYTF; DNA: TGTGCCAGCAGCTTAGTACAGTCGGGGGGCTATGGCTACACCTTC
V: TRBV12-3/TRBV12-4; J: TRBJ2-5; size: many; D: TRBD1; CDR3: CASSLLDRDKETQYF; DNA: TGTGCCAGCAGCCTCCTGGACAGGGACAAAGAGACCCAGTACTTC
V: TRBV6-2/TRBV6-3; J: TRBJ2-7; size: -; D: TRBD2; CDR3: CASSLGGRVPEQYF; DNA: TGTGCCAGCAGTTTAGGCGGGAGGGTCCCCGAGCAGTACTTC
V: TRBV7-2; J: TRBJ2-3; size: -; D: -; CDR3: CASSRRAGLTDTQYF; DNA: TGTGCCAGCAGCCGTAGGGCTGGGCTAACAGATACGCAGTATTTT
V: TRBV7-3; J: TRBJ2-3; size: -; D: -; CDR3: CASSTTGEGTDTQYF; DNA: TGTGCCAGCAGCACGACAGGCGAGGGCACAGATACGCAGTATTTT
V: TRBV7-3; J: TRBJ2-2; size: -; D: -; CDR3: CASSPGTPGGELFF; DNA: TGTGCCAGCAGCCCCGGGACACCTGGGGGGGAGCTGTTTTTT
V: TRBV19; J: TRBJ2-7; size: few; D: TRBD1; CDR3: CASSIVAGGLGEQYF; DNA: TGTGCCAGTAGTATAGTGGCAGGGGGCCTTGGCGAGCAGTACTTC
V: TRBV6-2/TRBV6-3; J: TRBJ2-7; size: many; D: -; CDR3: CASSYSYEGAYTYEQYF; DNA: TGTGCCAGCAGTTACTCGTATGAAGGGGCCTACACCTACGAGCAGTACTTC
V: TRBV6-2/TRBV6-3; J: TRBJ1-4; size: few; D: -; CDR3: CASRTGEKLFF; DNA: TGTGCCAGCCGAACAGGGGAAAAACTGTTTTTT
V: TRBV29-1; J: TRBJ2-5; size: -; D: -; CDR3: CSVEEGTVGKTQYF; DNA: TGCAGCGTTGAAGAAGGGACCGTTGGGAAGACCCAGTACTTC
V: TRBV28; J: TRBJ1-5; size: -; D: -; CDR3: CAIQGQGSQPQHF; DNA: TGTGCCATCCAGGGCCAGGGGTCCCAGCCCCAGCATTTT
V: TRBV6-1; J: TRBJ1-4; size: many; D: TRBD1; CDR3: CASSGDSFNEKLFF; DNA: TGTGCCAGCAGTGGGGACAGCTTTAATGAAAAACTGTTTTTT
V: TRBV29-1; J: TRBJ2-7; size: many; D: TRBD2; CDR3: CSVKGGTGGQVPSYEQYF; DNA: TGCAGCGTTAAGGGGGGTACGGGAGGGCAAGTCCCATCCTACGAGCAGTACTTC
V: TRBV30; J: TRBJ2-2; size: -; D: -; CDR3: CAWRSRDKGGELFF; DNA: TGTGCCTGGAGGTCCAGGGACAAGGGCGGGGAGCTGTTTTTT